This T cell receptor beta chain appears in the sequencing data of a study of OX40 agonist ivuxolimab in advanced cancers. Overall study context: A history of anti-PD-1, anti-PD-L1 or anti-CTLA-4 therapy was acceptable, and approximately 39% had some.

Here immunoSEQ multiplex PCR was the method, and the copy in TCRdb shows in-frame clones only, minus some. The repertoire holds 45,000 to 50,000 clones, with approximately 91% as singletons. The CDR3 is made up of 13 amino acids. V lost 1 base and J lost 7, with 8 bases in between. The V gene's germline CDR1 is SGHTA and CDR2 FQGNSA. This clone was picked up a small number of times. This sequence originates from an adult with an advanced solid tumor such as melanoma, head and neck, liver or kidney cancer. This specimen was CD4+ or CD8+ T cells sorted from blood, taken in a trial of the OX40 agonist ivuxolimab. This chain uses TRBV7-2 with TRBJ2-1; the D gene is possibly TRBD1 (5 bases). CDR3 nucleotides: TGTGCCAGCAGCTTAGAACAGGCTAATGAGCAGTTCTTC. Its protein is CASSLEQANEQFF.